Each of the 21 T cell receptor beta chains below was sequenced from the same sample in a study of cytomegalovirus exposure and HLA in healthy donors. The PCR contained 60 Vbeta and 13 Jbeta primers. Sequencing was performed with immunoSEQ multiplex PCR; in TCRdb, only in-frame clones are kept and a portion is missing. The data show 120,000 or so clones, with approximately 15% seen just once and under 2.5% held by the top ten. Material for sequencing was PBMCs. Source of these receptors: a woman between 18 and 30 years old in good health and CMV-seronegative.

This clone was detected only a few times. CDR3 sequence: CASSSAGGRGYTF. In DNA, the CDR3 is TGTGCCAGCAGCAGCGCAGGGGGCAGGGGCTACACCTTC. The rearrangement joins TRBV5-6 to TRBJ1-2; 8 bases agree with TRBD1. The junction had 7 bases not matched to a gene; V was cut back by 4 bases and J by 8 bases. The CDR3 is 13 residues long. Germline V gene data show CDR1 as SGHDT and CDR2 as YYEEEE.

This clone occurred a few times. The V and J genes are TRBV27 and TRBJ1-2; no reliable D call. The germline V and J ends were trimmed by 6 bases and 8 bases, with 19 bases remaining between them. Per germline, CDR1 MNHEY and CDR2 SMNVEV (reference sequence). The CDR3 is 14 residues long. The DNA of the CDR3 is TGTGCCAGCAGCCATAGCGGTACTCTGGGGGGCTACACCTTC. Encoded protein: CASSHSGTLGGYTF.

The genes are TRBV5-4 and TRBJ2-1, with D hard to call. The CDR3 has 14 amino acids. V lost 4 bases, J lost 5 bases, and 13 bases lay in between. Per the germline V gene, CDR1 is SGHNT and CDR2 is YYREEE (reference sequence). CDR3 nucleotides: TGTGCCAGCAGCGTCCCGCGCTCGAACAATGAGCAGTTCTTC. It is translated as CASSVPRSNNEQFF.

This clone was seen only a few times. The V gene is TRBV28, the J gene TRBJ2-7; 13 bases are shared with TRBD2. Germline CDR1 MDHEN, CDR2 SYDVKM. V gave up 4 bases and J gave up 0 bases; unmatched junction bases: 9. The CDR3 extends over 18 amino acids. Here the CDR3 reads CASSSLTGLAGVSYEQYF. The CDR3, as DNA: TGTGCCAGCAGTTCCCTAACAGGACTAGCGGGGGTCTCCTACGAGCAGTACTTC. Together with reference TRBV28 and TRBJ2-7, the CDR3 gives the full variable domain: DVKVTQSSRYLVKRTGEKVFLECVQDMDHENMFWYRQDPGLGLRLIYFSYDVKMKEKGDIPEGYSVSREKKERFSLILESASTNQTSMYLCASSSLTGLAGVSYEQYFGPGTRLTVT.

This clone was counted a few times. J is TRBJ2-3 and V is TRBV19; 7 bases are a match to TRBD1. CDR1 is LNHDA, CDR2 SQIVND, per germline (reference sequence). This CDR3 is 13 amino acids long. The V segment lost 10 bases and the J segment 5 bases; nucleotides outside the gene matches: 9. The CDR3 is CATRTGRLDTQYF. CDR3 DNA sequence: TGTGCCACCAGGACAGGAAGGTTAGATACGCAGTATTTT.

This clone was recorded only once. The CDR3 here is CASSLSPLTGLYGYTF. DNA for the CDR3: TGTGCCAGCAGTTTAAGCCCCCTCACAGGGCTCTATGGCTACACCTTC. This chain joins TRBV27 and TRBJ1-2; D possibly corresponds to TRBD1 (6 bases). Germline assignment: CDR1 MNHEY and CDR2 SMNVEV (reference sequence). Deletions cut 2 bases from V and 4 bases from J, with 17 bases between. The CDR3 is made up of 16 amino acids.

This clone was found a few times. V usage is TRBV28 and J usage is TRBJ2-7; 9 positions match TRBD2. The CDR3 extends over 14 amino acids. Trimming removed 6 bases from V and 6 bases from J; junction bases left unmatched: 9. Germline assignment: CDR1 MDHEN and CDR2 SYDVKM. The CDR3 DNA follows: TGTGCCAGCAGACTAGCGGGTAGTTCGGGCGAGCAGTACTTC. It yields the protein CASRLAGSSGEQYF.

This CDR3 is CSVGTGVTYEQYF. CDR3 DNA: TGCAGCGTTGGGACCGGGGTTACCTACGAGCAGTACTTC. The rearrangement links TRBV29-1 to TRBJ2-7, with D perhaps TRBD2 (5 bases). This CDR3 is built from 13 residues. Germline CDR1 SQVTM, CDR2 ANQGSEA. V lost 4 bases, J lost 2 bases, and 12 bases lay in between.

In its sample, this clone was seen a few times. The chain uses TRBV4-1 and TRBJ2-1; 9 bases align to TRBD1. This CDR3 spans 15 amino acids. Per germline, CDR1 MGHRA and CDR2 YSYEKL. The junction had 8 bases not matched to a gene; V was cut back by 4 bases and J by 7 bases. This CDR3 is CASSPLGQGGNEQFF. The DNA of the CDR3 is TGCGCCAGCAGCCCCCTGGGACAGGGCGGTAATGAGCAGTTCTTC.

The CDR3 nucleotides are TGTGCCAGCAGCCAAGATCTAGCGGGAGACCACACCGGGGAGCTGTTTTTT. It codes for CASSQDLAGDHTGELFF. This sequence joins TRBV4-2 and TRBJ2-2, with 10 bases that match TRBD2. With V trimmed by 0 bases and J by 3 bases, 4 bases remained unmatched. The CDR3 totals 17 residues. Germline V gene sequence: CDR1 LGHNA, CDR2 YNFKEQ.

This clone has a handful of counts. This sequence joins TRBV11-2 and TRBJ1-5, with 8 bases matching TRBD1. The CDR3 has 15 residues. Germline V gene sequence: CDR1 SGHAT, CDR2 FQNNGV. V shed 5 bases, J shed 1 base, and the junction held 4 bases outside the gene matches. The CDR3 loop reads CASSLQGVSNQPQHF. For the CDR3, the DNA is TGTGCCAGCAGCCTACAGGGGGTGAGCAATCAGCCCCAGCATTTT.

This clone turned up a few times. The chain is built from TRBV13 and TRBJ2-7, with TRBD1 identical over 7 bases. The CDR3 runs 14 residues. Germline V gene lookup returns CDR1 PRHDT and CDR2 FYEKMQ (reference sequence). The J segment lost 4 bases and the V segment lost 2 bases, leaving 5 bases of the junction unmatched. The CDR3 is CASSLLHRGYEQYF. Written as DNA, the CDR3 is TGTGCCAGCAGCTTACTCCACAGGGGTTACGAGCAGTACTTC.

This clone was seen more than once but under ten times. In the same sample, other DNA sequences code for this CDR3. This chain connects TRBV2 to TRBJ1-6; 7 bases are shared with TRBD1. CDR3 length: 15 residues. Germline CDR1 is SNHLY and CDR2 is FYNNEI. V gave up 4 bases and J gave up 9 bases; unmatched junction bases: 9. The CDR3 is CASSGSVQGTSPLHF. Here the CDR3 DNA reads TGTGCCAGCAGTGGAAGCGTACAGGGGACTTCACCCCTCCACTTT.

The rearrangement links TRBV20-1 to TRBJ1-2, with D unclear. This CDR3 comprises 11 residues. V lost 3 bases to trimming and J lost 6 bases, with 8 bases between them. CDR1 is DFQATT and CDR2 is SNEGSKA in the germline V gene (reference sequence). CDR3 in DNA: TGCAGTGCTAGCAGGTTTGATGGCTACACCTTC. Protein sequence: CSASRFDGYTF.

This clone was counted only a few times. This sequence joins TRBV6-5 and TRBJ1-1; the match to TRBD1 covers 7 bases. Germline V lookup: CDR1 MNHEY, CDR2 SVGAGI. After removal of 5 bases from V and 4 bases from J, the junction contained 7 bases not matched to a gene. CDR3 size: 14 residues. CDR3 amino acids: CASSMTGRSTEAFF. The CDR3 DNA reads as TGTGCCAGCAGTATGACAGGGCGGTCCACTGAAGCTTTCTTT.

This rearrangement joins TRBV2 to TRBJ1-5; D is unresolved. This CDR3 spans 17 amino acids. Germline V lookup: CDR1 SNHLY, CDR2 FYNNEI. V was pared by 3 bases and J by 5 bases, with 20 bases between. The CDR3 loop is CASSDTFRNSPDQPQHF. CDR3 DNA sequence: TGTGCCAGCAGTGATACTTTTCGGAACAGCCCGGATCAGCCCCAGCATTTT.

This clone was recorded a few times. This sample includes further DNA sequences coding for the same CDR3. J is TRBJ1-2 and V is TRBV19; D is ambiguous. This CDR3 contains 11 residues. Trimming shortened V by 9 bases and J by 8 bases, and 13 bases separated the two germline ends. Germline V gives CDR1 LNHDA, CDR2 SQIVND (reference sequence). CDR3 amino acids: CASSLSGGYTF. The CDR3, as DNA: TGTGCCAGCTCGCTCTCGGGAGGCTACACCTTC.

This chain uses TRBV28 with TRBJ1-2; no reliable D call. CDR1 is MDHEN, CDR2 SYDVKM, per germline. Trimming removed 6 bases at V and 3 bases at J, with 8 bases between. The CDR3 spans 12 residues. CDR3 DNA: TGTGCCAGCAGACACCAGGACTATGGCTACACCTTC. Protein sequence: CASRHQDYGYTF.

This clone was counted between two and nine times. The genes are TRBV5-1 and TRBJ1-4, with D unclear. The CDR3 runs 15 residues. The germline V gene has CDR1 SGHRS and CDR2 YFSETQ. The ends were cut back, 4 bases at V and 0 bases at J, with 10 bases in the middle. The CDR3 DNA follows: TGCGCCAGCAGCCCCAACACACCAACTAATGAAAAACTGTTTTTT. Its translation is CASSPNTPTNEKLFF.

This sequence joins TRBV23-1 and TRBJ2-1; D possibly corresponds to TRBD2 (5 bases). TRBV23-1 is identified as an open reading frame with a role that is uncertain. The CDR3 sequence is 13 residues long. V was cut by 9 bases and J by 8 bases, with 17 bases left in between. CDR3 DNA: TGCGCCAGTAGACGCTATATCGGGGATGAGCAGTTCTTC. Amino acid sequence: CASRRYIGDEQFF.

This clone was seen more than once but under ten times. This chain uses TRBV29-1 with TRBJ2-5; D gene ambiguous. The V gene lost 1 base and the J gene lost 5 bases, with 8 bases spanning the gap. The CDR3 extends over 12 amino acids. The germline V gene encodes CDR1 SQVTM and CDR2 ANQGSEA. The DNA for the CDR3 is TGCAGCGTTGAAGTGACCGGGGAGACCCAGTACTTC. It specifies CSVEVTGETQYF.